This T cell receptor beta chain appears in the sequencing data of a study of blood T cells in healthy people across ages (dated by TCRdb to between 2015 and 2016). Regarding the complete study: In model experiments, template switching captured roughly one uniquely barcoded TCR beta cDNA molecule for every two T cells. Age-related changes in TCR beta repertoire diversity were measured in the study by deep sequencing normalized with unique cDNA molecular identifiers. Donors were grouped into four age groups: young (average approximately 15 years), middle-aged (around 39), aged (around 56) and long-lived (around 82). Donors of different ages were randomly distributed across sequencing lanes to avoid experimental bias. For two donors (one aged 18 to 30 and one aged 80 or older), the study analyzed two additional independent replicas of 1 million unique cDNA reads from the same blood draw.

Results and caveats for the whole study, not just this receptor: Estimates of total diversity based on one million sequenced T cells were considered lower bounds and underestimates. Observed TCR beta diversity correlated strongly with the percentage of naive T cells measured by flow cytometry. Bulk unsorted PBMC profiling prevented conclusive comparison of naive and antigen-experienced compartments. Compared with the aged group, more naive CD4+ T cells, fewer expanded clones and increased TCR diversity were shown by the long-lived group, suggesting age selection. Donor CMV infection status was unknown, potentially confounding age-related changes in expanded clonotypes. As age increased, observed TCR beta diversity per million T cells dropped in a roughly linear way, and a significant reduction was already evident by age about 40.

The donors were roughly 40 Caucasian individuals from Russia, aged roughly 6 to 100 years, who were systemically healthy. Each donor gave around 9 milliliters of peripheral blood, collected into EDTA-treated Vacutainer tubes. PBMCs were isolated by Ficoll-Paque density-gradient centrifugation, with at least 6 million obtained per sample. Total RNA was extracted from PBMCs with Trizol reagent, with at least 6 micrograms obtained per sample. Naive CD45RAhigh/CD27high T cell percentages were measured by flow cytometry on a PBMC aliquot from every donor. The germline V gene (reference sequence) sets CDR1 to SEHNR and CDR2 to FQNEAQ. V lost 5 bases and J lost 3 bases, and the count of bases not matched to a germline gene is 4. The CDR3 starts with the cysteine, ends with the phenylalanine, and has 14 residues. Only the CDR3 DNA is retained, 42 bases long and in frame from the first base. Library preparation used 5' RACE. Data came from an Illumina HiSeq 2500. A second PCR of roughly 6 to 11 cycles was run with a J-beta primer mix and a sample-barcoded 5' primer. A unique molecular identifier was introduced onto each TCR beta cDNA molecule by a template-switch 5' adaptor carrying 12 random nucleotides. At least 2.5 million CDR3-containing paired-end reads were obtained from each sample. All of the RNA was converted into first-strand cDNA using the Mint cDNA synthesis kit, with a TRBC-specific oligonucleotide serving as the primer. All cDNA was treated with uracil-DNA glycosylase and then went through a first 18-cycle PCR with the universal primers M1SS and BC2_uni_R. The paper's data handling went like this. For normalization, 1 million high-quality reads were randomly selected from each sample, with every read carrying a distinct molecular identifier. Reads with shared molecular identifiers were discarded instead of being binned into consensus sequences. MiTCR, with a Q25 quality threshold and the strictest error-elimination algorithm, was used for CDR3 identification, clonotype clustering and error correction. A nonparametric unseen species model with Euler transformation was used to estimate lower-bound total TCR beta diversity. Using fastp trimming at Q25 and MiXCR clonotype assembly, TCRdb reanalyzed the public sequencing data and kept in-frame beta chains. Rows with a matching CDR3 protein are joined into one entry that keeps the most common DNA and genes. The V and J calls, along with clone size, are taken from TCRdb and not from the paper's own processing. The sample records roughly 1.5 million distinct CDR3 sequences, less than 45% of which are singletons. The ten largest clonotypes hold 4% of the sample.

This clonotype was detected a few times. No antigen is known for it. Per-base qualities were not stored, and no clone one base away is much larger. The chain uses TRBV7-9 and TRBJ2-7; the junction holds 10 bases that match TRBD1. The clonotype originates from a woman aged 18-29 years in good health. Material for sequencing was blood. The bases read TGTGCCAGCAGCGTGACAGGGGGCTTCTACGAGCAGTACTTC. It codes for CASSVTGGFYEQYF. Where the CDR3 stops, the reference TRBV7-9 and TRBJ2-7 genes take over; the full variable domain is DTGVSQNPRHKITKRGQNVTFRCDPISEHNRLYWYRQTLGQGPEFLTYFQNEAQLEKSRLLSDRFSAERPKGSFSTLEIQRTEQGDSAMYLCASSVTGGFYEQYFGPGTRLTVT.